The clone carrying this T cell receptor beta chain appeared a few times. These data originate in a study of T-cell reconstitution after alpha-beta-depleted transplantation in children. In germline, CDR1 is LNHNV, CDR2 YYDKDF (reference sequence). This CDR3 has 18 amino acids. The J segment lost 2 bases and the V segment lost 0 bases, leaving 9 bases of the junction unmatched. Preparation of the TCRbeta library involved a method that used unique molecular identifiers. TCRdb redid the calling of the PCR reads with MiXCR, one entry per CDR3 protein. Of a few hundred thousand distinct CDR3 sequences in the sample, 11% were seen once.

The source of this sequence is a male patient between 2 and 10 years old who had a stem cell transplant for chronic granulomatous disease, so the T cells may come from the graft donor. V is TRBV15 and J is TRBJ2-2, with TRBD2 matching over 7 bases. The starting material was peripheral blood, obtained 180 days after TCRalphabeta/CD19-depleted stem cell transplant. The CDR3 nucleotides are TGTGCCACCAGCAGAGATCCAGCGGGGTTTGGAAACACCGGGGAGCTGTTTTTT. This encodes CATSRDPAGFGNTGELFF.